This TCR beta chain was recorded in a study of control samples from healthy donors and cancer patients. This table comes from immunoSEQ multiplex PCR, and its TCRdb copy is limited to in-frame clones, with some not included. Of about 120,000 clones listed, 70% to 90% are singletons. Germline lookup yields CDR1 SEHNR and CDR2 FQNEAQ (reference sequence). V was clipped by 5 bases and J by 2 bases; unmatched bases: 4. The CDR3 totals 14 residues. The rearrangement uses TRBV7-9 and TRBJ2-3; 7 bases align to TRBD1. Sequencing was carried out using blood. The receptor's source is a man aged 40-50 years in good health. CDR3 nucleotides: TGTGCCAGCAGCAGGGGGCTGGACACAGATACGCAGTATTTT. Its translation: CASSRGLDTDTQYF.